The 28 T cell receptor beta chains in this list originate from one sample, sequenced in a study of vaccination effects on CD4 cells after COVID-19. Their specific antigens are unknown. Prior to sequencing, the ViraFEST assay stimulated PBMC with viral peptide pools, which expanded the antigen-specific CD4+ T cells. After less than 11 days in culture, the CD4+ T cells were isolated. Either the BNT162b2 or mRNA-1273 vaccine was given to participants in two doses. Sequencing was performed with immunoSEQ multiplex PCR; in TCRdb, only in-frame clones are kept and a portion is missing. The sample lists roughly 13,000 clones, over 55% occurring once. The starting material was CD4+ T cells from PBMCs cultured with SARS-CoV-2 spike peptides, obtained after COVID-19 vaccination. These receptors were taken from a human donor who received a COVID-19 vaccine.

A single count supports this clone. The chain carries TRBV4-3 and TRBJ1-2, with 10 bases that match TRBD1. V trimming: 0 bases; J trimming: 7 bases; junction bases outside the gene matches: 5. Per germline, CDR1 LGHNA and CDR2 YSLEER. The CDR3 consists of 15 residues. DNA for the CDR3: TGCGCCAGCAGCCAAGAGACAGGGGGCATATCTGGCTACACCTTC. Its translation is CASSQETGGISGYTF.

This clone was found a few times. J is TRBJ1-5 and V is TRBV6-2 or TRBV6-3; 10 positions agree with TRBD1. With V trimmed by 2 bases and J by 2 bases, 3 bases remained unmatched. CDR3 size: 16 residues. Per the germline V gene, CDR1 is MNHEY and CDR2 is SVGEGT. The CDR3 here is CASSYDRGRGNQPQHF. The CDR3 region has the DNA TGTGCCAGCAGTTACGACAGGGGGCGAGGCAATCAGCCCCAGCATTTT.

This clone was picked up a small number of times. This chain joins TRBV9 and TRBJ2-1, with unresolved D. V lost 4 bases, J lost 1 base, and 12 bases lay in between. Germline V gene data show CDR1 as SGDLS and CDR2 as YYNGEE. The CDR3 covers 15 residues. In DNA, the CDR3 is TGTGCCAGCAGCCCGCGCCCAGCGTCCTACAATGAGCAGTTCTTC. It translates to CASSPRPASYNEQFF.

This clone appeared once. The CDR3 coding sequence is TGTGCCAGCAGCCGCACAGGGGTCCTCATGACTAATGAAAAACTGTTTTTT. This translates into CASSRTGVLMTNEKLFF. V is TRBV14 and J is TRBJ1-4, with TRBD1 matching over 7 bases. V lost 4 bases, J lost 2 bases, and 10 bases stayed unmatched. CDR1 and CDR2 (germline): SGHDN, FVKESK. This CDR3 comprises 17 residues.

This clone has more than one count but fewer than ten. The rearrangement uses TRBV29-1 and TRBJ2-3; 8 bases fit TRBD2. Germline values: CDR1 SQVTM, CDR2 ANQGSEA. With 5 bases clipped from V and 1 base from J, the junction kept 8 bases outside the gene matches. This CDR3 is 15 amino acids long. In DNA, the CDR3 is TGCAGCGTTCAAACCGTAGCGGGACGCACAGATACGCAGTATTTT. As protein: CSVQTVAGRTDTQYF.

The chain couples TRBV6-1 to TRBJ1-5; the D is unclear. Trimming removed 3 bases at V and 2 bases at J, with 2 bases between. The CDR3 has 12 amino acids. Germline V gene lookup returns CDR1 MNHNS and CDR2 SASEGT. This chain's CDR3 is CASSDRNQPQHF. In DNA form, the CDR3 reads TGTGCCAGCAGTGATCGCAATCAGCCCCAGCATTTT.

In its sample, this clone was seen a few times. This chain joins TRBV7-2 and TRBJ2-5; D is perhaps TRBD1 (6 bases). Germline CDR1 reads SGHTA; CDR2 reads FQGNSA. CDR3 size: 15 residues. The germline V and J ends were trimmed by 5 bases and 2 bases, with 15 bases remaining between them. In DNA, the CDR3 is TGTGCCAGCAGCCCGATGCGGACAGTACAAGAGACCCAGTACTTC. Amino acids: CASSPMRTVQETQYF.

V is TRBV18 and J is TRBJ2-7, with D possibly TRBD1 on 5 matching bases. The ends were cut back, 4 bases at V and 0 bases at J, with 7 bases in the middle. The CDR3 length is 13 residues. From germline, CDR1 is KGHSH and CDR2 LQKENI. The CDR3 DNA sequence: TGTGCCAGCTCACAGGGGCACTCCTACGAGCAGTACTTC. Translation: CASSQGHSYEQYF.

The chain has TRBV19 and TRBJ1-4; D ambiguous. V lost 9 bases and J lost 8, with 19 bases in between. CDR3 size: 14 residues. Germline CDR1 LNHDA, CDR2 SQIVND (reference sequence). Here the CDR3 reads CASTSGSPPEKLFF. The CDR3 DNA is TGTGCCAGCACCAGCGGGAGCCCCCCGGAAAAACTGTTTTTT.

The chain joins TRBV19 to TRBJ2-3; TRBD1 is a possible D gene (6 bases). The V end lost 7 bases, the J end lost 5 bases, and 16 bases lay between the germline ends. Germline V gives CDR1 LNHDA, CDR2 SQIVND (reference sequence). The CDR3 is made up of 14 amino acids. CDR3 DNA sequence: TGTGCCAGTAAAAGGATGTTCAGGGGAGATACGCAGTATTTT. This sequence encodes CASKRMFRGDTQYF. Based on the CDR3 plus reference TRBV19 and TRBJ2-3, the full variable domain is DGGITQSPKYLFRKEGQNVTLSCEQNLNHDAMYWYRQDPGQGLRLIYYSQIVNDFQKGDIAEGYSVSREKKESFPLTVTSAQKNPTAFYLCASKRMFRGDTQYFGPGTRLTVL.

The gene calls are TRBV10-2 and TRBJ1-1, with D uncertain. Trimming cost V 6 bases and J 9 bases, with 14 bases left between them. The CDR3 is 12 residues long. Germline CDR1 WSHSY, CDR2 SAAADI. The CDR3 DNA reads as TGCGCCAGCAGCACCGTCCGGGAAAAAGCTTTCTTT. Residues: CASSTVREKAFF.

The gene calls are TRBV6-5 and TRBJ2-3; TRBD1 matches at 7 bases. V shed 6 bases and J 6 bases; nucleotides not matched to a gene: 6. In germline, CDR1 is MNHEY, CDR2 SVGAGI. This CDR3 region has 13 residues. This CDR3 reads CASRRQGVDTQYF. DNA for the CDR3: TGTGCCAGCAGGCGACAGGGTGTGGATACGCAGTATTTT.

The chain is built from TRBV10-3 and TRBJ1-5; possible D gene TRBD1, 5 bases. The V and J ends lost 10 bases and 3 bases respectively, with 16 bases between them. The CDR3 contains 14 residues. The germline gives CDR1 ENHRY, CDR2 SYGVKD. CDR3 nucleotides: TGTGCCACCGCACATGACAGACACAATCAGCCCCAGCATTTT. Translating gives CATAHDRHNQPQHF.

The V gene is TRBV4-2, the J gene TRBJ2-5; TRBD2 matches 8 bases. The V and J ends lost 4 bases and 5 bases, in that order; junction bases with no gene match: 6. Per the germline V gene, CDR1 is LGHNA and CDR2 is YNFKEQ. The CDR3 sequence is 14 residues long. The CDR3 protein is CASSPGLAWETQYF. The CDR3 DNA is TGTGCCAGCAGCCCCGGACTAGCTTGGGAGACCCAGTACTTC.

The J gene is TRBJ1-1, the V gene TRBV30; D remains unclear. The length of the CDR3 is 12 residues. The germline V gene has CDR1 GTSNPN and CDR2 SVGIG (reference sequence). Trimming took 1 base from V and 1 from J, leaving 4 bases between them. CDR3 nucleotides: TGTGCCTGGAGTGCCCCGAACACTGAAGCTTTCTTT. This translates into CAWSAPNTEAFF.

J is TRBJ1-6 and V is TRBV7-8; no reliable D call. V lost 2 bases and J 8 bases, leaving 13 bases between the germline ends. The CDR3 contains 15 residues. Germline V gives CDR1 SGHVS, CDR2 FQNEAQ. This chain's CDR3 is CASSLNTDGYSPLHF. CDR3 bases: TGTGCCAGCAGCTTAAACACGGACGGCTATTCACCCCTCCACTTT.

This chain connects TRBV18 to TRBJ1-1; D not resolved. Germline CDR1 is KGHSH and CDR2 is LQKENI. The CDR3 spans 13 residues. Trimming took 2 bases from V and 2 from J, leaving 6 bases between them. CDR3 nucleotides: TGTGCCAGCTCACCAATTCAAAACACTGAAGCTTTCTTT. It specifies CASSPIQNTEAFF.

This chain links TRBV5-6 with TRBJ2-7, with D possibly matching TRBD2 (7 bases). The CDR3 is 14 residues long. V dropped 10 bases and J dropped 3 bases, with 20 bases sitting between them. Germline assignment: CDR1 SGHDT and CDR2 YYEEEE. This CDR3 is CARPRGAHGYEQYF. CDR3 bases: TGTGCCCGCCCCCGGGGGGCGCACGGCTACGAGCAGTACTTC.

The chain is built from TRBV28 and TRBJ2-1; possibly TRBD1 for D (6 bases). CDR3 size: 15 residues. Trimming cost V 6 bases and J 5 bases, with 17 bases left between them. CDR1 MDHEN and CDR2 SYDVKM come from the germline V gene. CDR3 sequence (DNA): TGTGCCAGCAGCCCAATGGGACATAGGGACAATGAGCAGTTCTTC. Translated, it gives CASSPMGHRDNEQFF. Variable domain in full (rest from reference TRBV28 and TRBJ2-1): DVKVTQSSRYLVKRTGEKVFLECVQDMDHENMFWYRQDPGLGLRLIYFSYDVKMKEKGDIPEGYSVSREKKERFSLILESASTNQTSMYLCASSPMGHRDNEQFFGPGTRLTVL.

The chain couples TRBV30 to TRBJ1-1; D is perhaps TRBD1 (5 bases). This CDR3 region has 14 residues. Looked up from germline, CDR1 is GTSNPN and CDR2 is SVGIG (reference sequence). Trimming left V 4 bases short and J 3 bases short, with 15 bases between. As DNA, the CDR3 is TGTGCCTGGAAATTGCCAGGACAATACACTGAAGCTTTCTTT. Its translation: CAWKLPGQYTEAFF.

The chain couples TRBV3-1 (or the pseudogene TRBV3-2) to TRBJ2-3, with 7 bases matching TRBD2. Germline values: CDR1 LGHDT, CDR2 YNNKEL (reference sequence). CDR3 length equals 17 residues. J was trimmed by 4 bases and V by 8 bases; bases with no gene match: 18. DNA of the CDR3: TGTGCCAGCTCTGCGGGAGAGTTTTTAACGGTACCAGATACGCAGTATTTT. This sequence encodes CASSAGEFLTVPDTQYF.

This clone appeared once. The rearrangement links TRBV12-3 or TRBV12-4 to TRBJ2-7, with a possible D match to TRBD1 (7 bases). The CDR3 length is 12 residues. The V gene lost 11 bases and the J gene lost 6 bases, with 17 bases spanning the gap. This CDR3 is CAAGGLRGEQYF. CDR3 nucleotide sequence: TGTGCCGCAGGGGGGCTGCGGGGCGAGCAGTACTTC.

The rearrangement uses TRBV4-1 and TRBJ1-1, with 8 bases lining up with TRBD1. This CDR3 contains 15 residues. CDR1 MGHRA and CDR2 YSYEKL come from the germline V gene. Trimming cost V 9 bases and J 4 bases; bases outside gene matches: 13. The CDR3 here is CARRQGTSGGTEAFF. The CDR3 DNA follows: TGCGCCAGGCGACAGGGGACAAGCGGGGGCACTGAAGCTTTCTTT.

V is TRBV19 and J is TRBJ2-7; no definite D call. Germline V gene sequence: CDR1 LNHDA, CDR2 SQIVND (reference sequence). With 0 bases removed from V and 2 bases from J, the gap between germline ends came to 11 bases. CDR3 length: 15 residues. The DNA for the CDR3 is TGTGCCAGTAGTATAGAGGGCTCTTCGACCTACGAGCAGTACTTC. Its protein is CASSIEGSSTYEQYF. The whole variable domain, remainder taken from reference TRBV19 and TRBJ2-7, is DGGITQSPKYLFRKEGQNVTLSCEQNLNHDAMYWYRQDPGQGLRLIYYSQIVNDFQKGDIAEGYSVSREKKESFPLTVTSAQKNPTAFYLCASSIEGSSTYEQYFGPGTRLTVT.

The chain combines TRBV6-1 with TRBJ2-7; 13 nucleotides line up with TRBD2. The CDR3 consists of 16 residues. Germline V gene lookup returns CDR1 MNHNS and CDR2 SASEGT. V lost 4 bases and J lost 0; bases outside the gene matches: 3. CDR3 region: CASSVTSGGVSYEQYF. In nucleotides, the CDR3 is TGTGCCAGCAGTGTTACTAGCGGGGGGGTCTCCTACGAGCAGTACTTC.

V gene TRBV6-1 combines with J gene TRBJ1-2, with D hard to call. The CDR3 totals 13 residues. The V end was cut by 3 bases, the J end by 3 bases, with 8 bases between. CDR1 and CDR2 (germline): MNHNS, SASEGT. CDR3 DNA: TGTGCCAGCAGTGAGGCGGCAGACTATGGCTACACCTTC. Protein: CASSEAADYGYTF.

This clone was counted once. CDR3 in amino acids: CASTLREGYEQYF. The CDR3 DNA sequence: TGTGCCAGCACCCTGAGGGAGGGCTACGAGCAGTACTTC. The V gene is TRBV6-5, the J gene TRBJ2-7; 7 nucleotides line up with TRBD2. V was clipped by 7 bases and J by 3 bases; unmatched bases: 6. There are 13 residues in the CDR3. The germline V gene has CDR1 MNHEY and CDR2 SVGAGI.

The genes are TRBV7-8 and TRBJ1-2; perhaps TRBD1 as D (5 bases). CDR3 length: 11 residues. Germline lookup yields CDR1 SGHVS and CDR2 FQNEAQ. V lost 5 bases to trimming and J lost 8 bases, with 9 bases between them. The CDR3, as DNA: TGTGCCAGCAGCCGCAGGGAGGGCTACACCTTC. Encoded protein: CASSRREGYTF.